The present entry profiles one T cell receptor (beta chain) with its context. This entry belongs to a study of control samples from healthy donors and cancer patients. Sequencing was performed with immunoSEQ multiplex PCR; in TCRdb, only in-frame clones are kept and a portion is missing. The sample holds some 140,000 clones; around 96% are singletons and the top ten take about 5%. This receptor was obtained from a man in his forties in good health. The sequenced sample consisted of blood.

The CDR3: CASSSGPARGYTF. CDR3 DNA sequence: TGTGCCAGCAGCTCAGGGCCGGCGAGAGGCTACACCTTC. The genes are TRBV7-2 and TRBJ1-2; possibly TRBD1 for D (5 bases). V lost 4 bases, J lost 8 bases, and 14 bases lay in between. This CDR3 is 13 amino acids long. Per germline, CDR1 SGHTA and CDR2 FQGNSA.